This TCR beta chain appears in the sequencing data of a study of cytomegalovirus exposure and HLA in healthy donors. Study-level results: According to a later analysis, most TCR beta chains associated with CMV appeared HLA-restricted. Later on, an analysis tied 15,000 to 20,000 TCR beta sequences to HLA alleles at 0.05 false discovery rate. There was a cluster of highly shared sequence variants that was likely a sequencing artifact.

Concerning this clone: Its antigen is not identified.

Germline V gene data show CDR1 as SNHLY and CDR2 as FYNNEI. Between the trimmed V and J ends, which lost 4 bases and 3 bases, there was a span of 15 bases. This CDR3 spans 15 amino acids. The primer mix had 60 Vbeta and 13 Jbeta primers. TCRdb's copy holds only in-frame clones and misses some; the assay was immunoSEQ multiplex PCR. The data contain about 130,000 clones, roughly four fifths of them singletons. This sequence originates from a man aged 25 to 40 in good health and CMV-seronegative. Source material: PBMCs. The chain recombines TRBV2 with TRBJ1-2; no clear D. The CDR3: CASSGEGRSHYGYTF. CDR3 DNA: TGTGCCAGCAGTGGTGAAGGGAGGAGTCACTATGGCTACACCTTC. The full variable domain, rest sourced from reference TRBV2 and TRBJ1-2, is EPEVTQTPSHQVTQMGQEVILRCVPISNHLYFYWYRQILGQKVEFLVSFYNNEISEKSEIFDDQFSVERPDGSNFTLKIRSTKLEDSAMYFCASSGEGRSHYGYTFGSGTRLTVV.